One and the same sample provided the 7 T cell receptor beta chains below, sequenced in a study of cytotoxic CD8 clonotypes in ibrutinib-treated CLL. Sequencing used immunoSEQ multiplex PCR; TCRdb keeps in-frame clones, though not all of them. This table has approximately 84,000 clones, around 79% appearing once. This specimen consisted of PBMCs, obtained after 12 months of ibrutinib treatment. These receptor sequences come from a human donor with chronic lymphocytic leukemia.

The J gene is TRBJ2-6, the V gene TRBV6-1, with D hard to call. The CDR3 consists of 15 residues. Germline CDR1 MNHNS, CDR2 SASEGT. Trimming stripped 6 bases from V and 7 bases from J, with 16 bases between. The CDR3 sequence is CASSAAARRANVLTF. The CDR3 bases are TGTGCCAGCAGCGCGGCAGCCCGTCGAGCCAACGTCCTGACTTTC.

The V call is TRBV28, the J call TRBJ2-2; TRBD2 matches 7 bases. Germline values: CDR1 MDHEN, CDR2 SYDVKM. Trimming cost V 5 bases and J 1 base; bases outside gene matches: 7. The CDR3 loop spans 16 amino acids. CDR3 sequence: CASSVVWGGNTGELFF. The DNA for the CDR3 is TGTGCCAGCAGTGTGGTCTGGGGGGGGAACACCGGGGAGCTGTTTTTT.

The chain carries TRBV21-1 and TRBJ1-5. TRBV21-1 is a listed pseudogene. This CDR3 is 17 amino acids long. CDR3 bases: TGTGCCAGCAGCAAACTCGGGGGGGGCGAGCGCAATCAGCCCCAGCATTTT. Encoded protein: CASSKLGGGERNQPQHF.

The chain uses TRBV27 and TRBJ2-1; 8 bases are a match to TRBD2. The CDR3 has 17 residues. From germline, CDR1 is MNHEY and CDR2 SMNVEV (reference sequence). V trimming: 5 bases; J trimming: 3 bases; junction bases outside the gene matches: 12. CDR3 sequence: CASSPPGGTNYYNEQFF. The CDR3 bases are TGTGCCAGCAGTCCCCCGGGGGGGACCAACTACTACAATGAGCAGTTCTTC.

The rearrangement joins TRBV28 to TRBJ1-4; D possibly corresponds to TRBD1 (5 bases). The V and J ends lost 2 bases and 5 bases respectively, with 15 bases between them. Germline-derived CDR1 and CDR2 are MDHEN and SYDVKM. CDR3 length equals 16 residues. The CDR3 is CASSLEAGTGNEKLFF. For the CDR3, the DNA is TGTGCCAGCAGTTTAGAGGCCGGGACCGGAAATGAAAAACTGTTTTTT.

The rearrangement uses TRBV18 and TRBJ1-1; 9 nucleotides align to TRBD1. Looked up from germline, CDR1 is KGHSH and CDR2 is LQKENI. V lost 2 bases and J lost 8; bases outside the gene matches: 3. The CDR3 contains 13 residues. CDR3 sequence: CASSPNGQGEAFF. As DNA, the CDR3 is TGTGCCAGCTCACCAAATGGACAGGGGGAAGCTTTCTTT.

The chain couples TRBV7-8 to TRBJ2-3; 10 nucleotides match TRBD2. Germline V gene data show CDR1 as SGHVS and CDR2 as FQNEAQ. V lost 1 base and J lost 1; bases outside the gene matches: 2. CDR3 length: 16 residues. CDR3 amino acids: CASSLGGLAGTDTQYF. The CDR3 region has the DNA TGTGCCAGCAGCTTAGGAGGACTAGCGGGCACAGATACGCAGTATTTT.